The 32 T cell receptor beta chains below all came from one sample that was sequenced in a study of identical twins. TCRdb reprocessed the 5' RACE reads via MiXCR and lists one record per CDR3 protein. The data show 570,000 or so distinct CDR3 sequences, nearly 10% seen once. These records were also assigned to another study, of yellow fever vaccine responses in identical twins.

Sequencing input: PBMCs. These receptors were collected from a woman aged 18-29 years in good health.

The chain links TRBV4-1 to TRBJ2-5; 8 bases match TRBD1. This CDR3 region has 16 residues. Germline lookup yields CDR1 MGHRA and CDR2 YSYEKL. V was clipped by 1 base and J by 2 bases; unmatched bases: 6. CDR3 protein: CASSQGSTGGQETQYF. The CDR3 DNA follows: TGCGCCAGCAGCCAAGGCTCTACAGGGGGGCAAGAGACCCAGTACTTC.

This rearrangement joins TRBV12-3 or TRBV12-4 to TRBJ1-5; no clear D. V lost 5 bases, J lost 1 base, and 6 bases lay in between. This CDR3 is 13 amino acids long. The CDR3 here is CASSPLSNQPQHF. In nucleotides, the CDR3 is TGTGCCAGCAGTCCCCTAAGCAATCAGCCCCAGCATTTT.

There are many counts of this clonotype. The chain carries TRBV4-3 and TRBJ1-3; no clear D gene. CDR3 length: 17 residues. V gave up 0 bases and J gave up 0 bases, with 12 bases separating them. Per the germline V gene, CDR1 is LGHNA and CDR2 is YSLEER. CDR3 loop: CASSQDFGVTSGNTIYF. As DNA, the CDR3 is TGCGCCAGCAGCCAAGATTTTGGGGTGACCTCTGGAAACACCATATATTTT.

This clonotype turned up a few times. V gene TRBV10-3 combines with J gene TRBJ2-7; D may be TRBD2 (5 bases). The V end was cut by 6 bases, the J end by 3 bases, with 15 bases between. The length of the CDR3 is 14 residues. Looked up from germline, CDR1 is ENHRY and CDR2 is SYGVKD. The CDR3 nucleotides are TGTGCCATCAGCCCCGCCCGAGGGAGCTACGAGCAGTACTTC. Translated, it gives CAISPARGSYEQYF.

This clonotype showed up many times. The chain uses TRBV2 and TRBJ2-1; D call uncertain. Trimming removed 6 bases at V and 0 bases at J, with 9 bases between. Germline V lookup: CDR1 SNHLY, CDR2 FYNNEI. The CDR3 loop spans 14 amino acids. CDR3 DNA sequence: TGTGCCAGCAGACCATCGATCTCCTACAATGAGCAGTTCTTC. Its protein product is CASRPSISYNEQFF.

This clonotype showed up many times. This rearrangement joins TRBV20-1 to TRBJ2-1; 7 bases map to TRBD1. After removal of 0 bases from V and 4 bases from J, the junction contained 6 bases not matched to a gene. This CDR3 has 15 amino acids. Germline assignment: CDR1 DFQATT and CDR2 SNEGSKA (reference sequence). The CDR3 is CSARDLDRSYNEQFF. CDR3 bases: TGCAGTGCTAGAGATCTGGACAGGTCATACAATGAGCAGTTCTTC.

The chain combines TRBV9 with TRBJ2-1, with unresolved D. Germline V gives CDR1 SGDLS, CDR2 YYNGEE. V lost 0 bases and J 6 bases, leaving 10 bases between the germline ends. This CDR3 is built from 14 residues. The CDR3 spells CASSVEQLGNEQFF. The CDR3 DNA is TGTGCCAGCAGCGTAGAACAGTTGGGCAATGAGCAGTTCTTC.

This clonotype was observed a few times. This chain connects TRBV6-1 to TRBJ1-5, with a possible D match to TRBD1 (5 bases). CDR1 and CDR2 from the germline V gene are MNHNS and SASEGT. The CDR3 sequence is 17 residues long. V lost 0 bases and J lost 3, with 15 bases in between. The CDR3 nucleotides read TGTGCCAGCAGTGAAGCGCTTCTTGGGGGTAACAATCAGCCCCAGCATTTT. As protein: CASSEALLGGNNQPQHF.

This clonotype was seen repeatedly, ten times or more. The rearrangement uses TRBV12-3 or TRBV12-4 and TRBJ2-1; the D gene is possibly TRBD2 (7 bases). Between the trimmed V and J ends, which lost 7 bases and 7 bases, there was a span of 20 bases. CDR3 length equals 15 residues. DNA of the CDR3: TGTGCCAGCATATACCTCGGGGGGCTGGGGAATGAGCAGTTCTTC. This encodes CASIYLGGLGNEQFF.

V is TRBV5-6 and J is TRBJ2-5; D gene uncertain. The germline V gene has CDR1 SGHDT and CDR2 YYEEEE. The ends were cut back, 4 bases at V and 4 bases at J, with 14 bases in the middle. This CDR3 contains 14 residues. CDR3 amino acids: CASSHTKVRETQYF. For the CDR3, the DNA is TGTGCCAGCAGCCACACCAAGGTTAGAGAGACCCAGTACTTC.

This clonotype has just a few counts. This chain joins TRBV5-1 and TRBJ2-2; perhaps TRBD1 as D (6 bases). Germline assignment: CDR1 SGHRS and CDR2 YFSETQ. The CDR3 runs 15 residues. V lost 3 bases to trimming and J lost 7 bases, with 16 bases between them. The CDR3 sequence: CASSSSTGYSGELFF. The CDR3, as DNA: TGCGCCAGCAGCTCTTCAACAGGGTACAGCGGGGAGCTGTTTTTT. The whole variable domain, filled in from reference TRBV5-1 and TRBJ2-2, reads KAGVTQTPRYLIKTRGQQVTLSCSPISGHRSVSWYQQTPGQGLQFLFEYFSETQRNKGNFPGRFSGRQFSNSRSEMNVSTLELGDSALYLCASSSSTGYSGELFFGEGSRLTVL.

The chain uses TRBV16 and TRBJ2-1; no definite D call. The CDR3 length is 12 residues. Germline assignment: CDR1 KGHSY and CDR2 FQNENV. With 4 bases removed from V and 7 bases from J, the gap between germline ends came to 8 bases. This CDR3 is CASSRGPNEQFF. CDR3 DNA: TGTGCCAGCAGCCGAGGCCCTAATGAGCAGTTCTTC. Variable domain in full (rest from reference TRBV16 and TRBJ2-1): GEEVAQTPKHLVRGEGQKAKLYCAPIKGHSYVFWYQQVLKNEFKFLISFQNENVFDETGMPKERFSAKCLPNSPCSLEIQATKLEDSAVYFCASSRGPNEQFFGPGTRLTVL.

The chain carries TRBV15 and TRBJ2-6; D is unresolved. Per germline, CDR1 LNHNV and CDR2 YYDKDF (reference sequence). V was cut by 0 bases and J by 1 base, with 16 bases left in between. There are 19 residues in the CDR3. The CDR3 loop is CATSREQVLVVSGANVLTF. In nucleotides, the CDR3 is TGTGCCACCAGCAGAGAGCAGGTTCTGGTAGTATCTGGGGCCAACGTCCTGACTTTC.

CDR3 protein: CASSSMGLAGYEQFF. The DNA for the CDR3 is TGTGCCAGCAGTTCCATGGGACTAGCGGGTTATGAGCAGTTCTTC. V gene TRBV6-5 combines with J gene TRBJ2-1; 12 bases match TRBD2. Germline V lookup: CDR1 MNHEY, CDR2 SVGAGI. This CDR3 comprises 15 residues. After removal of 4 bases from V and 8 bases from J, the junction contained 6 bases not matched to a gene.

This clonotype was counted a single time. The CDR3 loop reads CASSLRQLLSGANVLTF. The CDR3 nucleotides are TGTGCCAGCAGCTTACGGCAGCTTTTATCTGGGGCCAACGTCCTGACTTTC. The rearrangement uses TRBV7-9 and TRBJ2-6; D not certain. This CDR3 spans 17 amino acids. Germline loops: CDR1 SEHNR, CDR2 FQNEAQ (reference sequence). V was cut by 2 bases and J by 1 base, with 12 bases left in between.

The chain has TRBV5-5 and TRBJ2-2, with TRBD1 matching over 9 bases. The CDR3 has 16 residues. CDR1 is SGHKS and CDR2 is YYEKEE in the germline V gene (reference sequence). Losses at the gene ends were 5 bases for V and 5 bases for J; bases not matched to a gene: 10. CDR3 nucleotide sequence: TGTGCCAGCAGACCCGGACAGGGGCCCCGGACCGGGGAGCTGTTTTTT. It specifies CASRPGQGPRTGELFF.

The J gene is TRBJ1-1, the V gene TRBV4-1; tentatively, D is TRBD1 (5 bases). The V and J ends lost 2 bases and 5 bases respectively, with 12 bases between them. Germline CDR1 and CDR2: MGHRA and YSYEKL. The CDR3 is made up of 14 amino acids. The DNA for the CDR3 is TGCGCCAGCAGCCAATCAGGGAGGGCGACTGAAGCTTTCTTT. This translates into CASSQSGRATEAFF.

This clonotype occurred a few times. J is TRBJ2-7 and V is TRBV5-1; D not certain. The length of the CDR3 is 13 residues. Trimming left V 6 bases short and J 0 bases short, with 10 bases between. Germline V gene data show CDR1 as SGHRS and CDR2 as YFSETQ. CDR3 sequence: CASTTGSSYEQYF. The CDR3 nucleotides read TGCGCCAGCACTACGGGTAGCTCCTACGAGCAGTACTTC.

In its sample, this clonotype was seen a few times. The CDR3 bases are TGTGCCAGCAGAGGATCACAGGGGGCCAATTCACCCCTCCACTTT. It translates to CASRGSQGANSPLHF. The chain is built from TRBV12-3 or TRBV12-4 and TRBJ1-6, with 9 nucleotides matching TRBD1. Trimming at V came to 6 bases and at J to 7 bases, leaving 7 bases not matched to a gene. The CDR3 extends over 15 amino acids.

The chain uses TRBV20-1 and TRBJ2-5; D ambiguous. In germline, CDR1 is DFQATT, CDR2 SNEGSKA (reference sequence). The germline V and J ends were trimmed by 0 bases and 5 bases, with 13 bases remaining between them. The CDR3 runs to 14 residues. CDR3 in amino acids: CSAREPTTLETQYF. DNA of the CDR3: TGCAGTGCTAGAGAACCGACGACACTGGAGACCCAGTACTTC.

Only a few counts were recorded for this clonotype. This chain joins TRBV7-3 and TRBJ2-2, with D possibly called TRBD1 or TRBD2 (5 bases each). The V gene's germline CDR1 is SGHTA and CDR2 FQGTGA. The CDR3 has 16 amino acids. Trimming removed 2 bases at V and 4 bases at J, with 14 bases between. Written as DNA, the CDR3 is TGTGCCAGCAGCTTATCGGCTAGAGGGGTCACCGGGGAGCTGTTTTTT. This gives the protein CASSLSARGVTGELFF.

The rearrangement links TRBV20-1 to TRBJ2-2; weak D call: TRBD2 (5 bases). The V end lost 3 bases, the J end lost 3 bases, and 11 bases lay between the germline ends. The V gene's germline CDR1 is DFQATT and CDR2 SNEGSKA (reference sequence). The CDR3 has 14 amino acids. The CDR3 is CSARVDYYTGELFF. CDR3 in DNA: TGCAGTGCTAGGGTTGACTATTACACCGGGGAGCTGTTTTTT.

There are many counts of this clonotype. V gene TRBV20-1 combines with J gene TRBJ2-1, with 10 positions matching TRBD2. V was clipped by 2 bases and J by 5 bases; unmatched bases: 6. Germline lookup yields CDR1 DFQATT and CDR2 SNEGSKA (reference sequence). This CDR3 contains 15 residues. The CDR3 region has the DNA TGCAGTGCTAGACCCCTAGCGGGGGATCACAATGAGCAGTTCTTC. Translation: CSARPLAGDHNEQFF.

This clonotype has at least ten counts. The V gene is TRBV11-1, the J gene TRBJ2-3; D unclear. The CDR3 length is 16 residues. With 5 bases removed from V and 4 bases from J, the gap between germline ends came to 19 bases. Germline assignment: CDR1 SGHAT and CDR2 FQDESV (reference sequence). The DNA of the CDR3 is TGTGCCAGCAGCCTACGCGCTCTCTCCATGGCAGATACGCAGTATTTT. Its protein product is CASSLRALSMADTQYF.

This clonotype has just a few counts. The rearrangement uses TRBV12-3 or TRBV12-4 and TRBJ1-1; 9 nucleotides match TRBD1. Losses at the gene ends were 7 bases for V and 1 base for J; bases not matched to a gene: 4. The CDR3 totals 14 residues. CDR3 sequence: CASTRQGENTEAFF. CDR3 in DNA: TGTGCCAGCACCAGACAGGGGGAGAACACTGAAGCTTTCTTT.

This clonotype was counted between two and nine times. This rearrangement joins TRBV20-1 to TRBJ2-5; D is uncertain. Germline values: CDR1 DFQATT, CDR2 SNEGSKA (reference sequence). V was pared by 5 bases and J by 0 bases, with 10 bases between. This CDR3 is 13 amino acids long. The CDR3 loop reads CSADKGYQETQYF. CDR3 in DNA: TGCAGTGCTGATAAAGGGTACCAAGAGACCCAGTACTTC.

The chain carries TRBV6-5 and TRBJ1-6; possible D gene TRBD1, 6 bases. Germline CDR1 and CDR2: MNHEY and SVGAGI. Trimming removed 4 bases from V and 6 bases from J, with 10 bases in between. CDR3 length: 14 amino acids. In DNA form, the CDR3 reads TGTGCCAGCAGTTCCCAGGGGCCTAATTCACCCCTCCACTTT. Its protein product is CASSSQGPNSPLHF.

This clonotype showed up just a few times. Here the CDR3 reads CASSLAGSTLYEQYF. The CDR3 bases are TGTGCCAGCAGCTTAGCTGGCAGTACCCTATACGAGCAGTACTTC. V gene TRBV7-8 combines with J gene TRBJ2-7; D remains unclear. CDR1 SGHVS and CDR2 FQNEAQ come from the germline V gene. V lost 0 bases, J lost 4 bases, and 13 bases lay in between. CDR3 length: 15 amino acids.

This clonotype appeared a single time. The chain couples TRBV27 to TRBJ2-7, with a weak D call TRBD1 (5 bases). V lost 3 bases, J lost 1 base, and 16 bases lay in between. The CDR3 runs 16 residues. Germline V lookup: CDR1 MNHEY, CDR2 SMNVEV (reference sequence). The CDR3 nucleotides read TGTGCCAGCAGTTTGGGGCGGACCTCACCATCCTACGAGCAGTACTTC. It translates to CASSLGRTSPSYEQYF.

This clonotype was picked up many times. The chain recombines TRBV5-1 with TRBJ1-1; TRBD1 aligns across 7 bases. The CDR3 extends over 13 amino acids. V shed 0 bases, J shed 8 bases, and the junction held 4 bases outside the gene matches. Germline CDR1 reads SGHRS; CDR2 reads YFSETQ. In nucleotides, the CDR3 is TGCGCCAGCAGCTTGGGAGGGGGCGTCGAAGCTTTCTTT. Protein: CASSLGGGVEAFF.

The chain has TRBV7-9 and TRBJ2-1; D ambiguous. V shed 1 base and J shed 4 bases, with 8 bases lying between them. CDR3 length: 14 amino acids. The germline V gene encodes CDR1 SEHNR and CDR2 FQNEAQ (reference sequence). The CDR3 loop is CASSLETRYNEQFF. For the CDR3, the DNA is TGTGCCAGCAGCTTAGAAACCAGGTACAATGAGCAGTTCTTC.

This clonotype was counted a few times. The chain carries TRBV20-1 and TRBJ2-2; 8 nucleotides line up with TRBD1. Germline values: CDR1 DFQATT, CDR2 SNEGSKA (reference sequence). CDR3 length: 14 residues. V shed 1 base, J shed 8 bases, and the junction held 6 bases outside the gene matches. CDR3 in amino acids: CSARAQGAVGELFF. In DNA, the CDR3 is TGCAGTGCTAGAGCTCAGGGGGCGGTAGGGGAGCTGTTTTTT.